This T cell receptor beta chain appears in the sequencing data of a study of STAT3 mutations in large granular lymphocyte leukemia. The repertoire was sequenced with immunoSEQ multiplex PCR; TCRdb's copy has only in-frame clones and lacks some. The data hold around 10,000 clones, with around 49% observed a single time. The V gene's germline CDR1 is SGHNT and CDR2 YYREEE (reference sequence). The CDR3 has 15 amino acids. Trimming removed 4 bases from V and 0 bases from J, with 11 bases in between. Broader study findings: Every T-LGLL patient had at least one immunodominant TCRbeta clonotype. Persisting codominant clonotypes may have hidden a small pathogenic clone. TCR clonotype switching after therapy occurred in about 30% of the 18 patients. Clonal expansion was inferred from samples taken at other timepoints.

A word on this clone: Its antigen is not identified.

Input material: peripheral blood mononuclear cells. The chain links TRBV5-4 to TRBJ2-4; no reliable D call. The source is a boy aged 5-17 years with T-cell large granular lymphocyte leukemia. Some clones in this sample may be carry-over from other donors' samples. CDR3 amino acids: CASSNPLLAKNIQYF. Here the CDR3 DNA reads TGTGCCAGCAGCAACCCCCTACTAGCCAAAAACATTCAGTACTTC.